This T cell receptor beta chain was obtained from a study of patients with pleural tuberculosis. From the reads, TCRdb called clonotypes with MiXCR, one entry per CDR3 protein. Of 25,000 to 35,000 distinct CDR3 sequences detected, 15% to 20% appear once; the ten largest clones hold roughly 3.6%. This clonotype is medium-sized by share. CDR1 is MNHEY and CDR2 is SMNVEV in the germline V gene (reference sequence). Germline trimming cut 3 bases from V and 1 base from J; bases unmatched to any gene: 7. This CDR3 is 16 amino acids long. The J gene is TRBJ2-5, the V gene TRBV27; 8 bases fit TRBD2. Specimen: peripheral blood. This clonotype originated in a human donor with pleural tuberculosis. CDR3 protein: CASSFGSTSGQETQYF. The CDR3 DNA sequence: TGTGCCAGCAGTTTCGGGAGTACTAGCGGCCAAGAGACCCAGTACTTC.